Presented here are 3 T cell receptor beta chains from one specimen sequenced in a study of blood T cell repertoires in COVID-19 (TCRdb year 2020). Library prep was done by the immunoSEQ multiplex PCR assay. TCRdb took this table from immuneACCESS and kept in-frame rearrangements with V and J called. Such tables lack part of the clones; where checked against another copy, unresolved V genes explain under half of the gap, and the rest is unexplained. Within this sample are some 260,000 clones, with over 75% of them counted one time only. 2% to 2.5% of the sample goes to the ten largest clones. What was sequenced was peripheral blood. Receptor source: a woman in her thirties or forties who had recovered from COVID-19.

This clone has a single count. The chain has TRBV7-2 and TRBJ2-7; the match to TRBD2 covers 13 bases. The CDR3 covers 15 residues. Per the germline V gene, CDR1 is SGHTA and CDR2 is FQGNSA. The junction had 3 bases not matched to a gene; V was cut back by 4 bases and J by 3 bases. CDR3 in amino acids: CASSSGLAGRYEQYF. Here the CDR3 DNA reads TGTGCCAGCAGCTCGGGACTAGCGGGGCGCTACGAGCAGTACTTC.

This clone was found once. The chain has TRBV4-1 and TRBJ1-2, with unresolved D. In germline, CDR1 is MGHRA, CDR2 YSYEKL. V lost 0 bases to trimming and J lost 4 bases, with 24 bases between them. This CDR3 has 19 residues. The CDR3 nucleotides read TGCGCCAGCAGCCAAGATGCTAGTTTAAGGCACGTTAATTCCTATGGCTACACCTTC. Translation gives CASSQDASLRHVNSYGYTF.

This clone was counted only a few times. The chain joins TRBV4-2 to TRBJ1-3; TRBD1 aligns across 7 bases. Germline CDR1 is LGHNA and CDR2 is YNFKEQ. The length of the CDR3 is 15 residues. Trimming removed 4 bases from V and 0 bases from J; junction bases left unmatched: 3. CDR3: CASSPWTGSGNTIYF. CDR3 sequence (DNA): TGTGCCAGCAGCCCATGGACAGGCTCTGGAAACACCATATATTTT.